These 27 T cell receptor beta chains share one sample of origin, sequenced in a study of identical twins. TCRdb re-called the 5' RACE reads with MiXCR, one entry per CDR3 protein. The sample includes more than 250,000 distinct CDR3 sequences, under 9% of them seen just once. These data also formed part of another study, on yellow fever vaccine responses in identical twins.

Sequencing was done on a sample of memory (CD45RO+) T cells sorted from blood. All receptors derive from a woman aged 18-30 years in good health.

The chain recombines TRBV2 with TRBJ1-2, with D perhaps TRBD1 (5 bases). V was shortened by 7 bases and J by 6 bases, with 18 bases between the two germline ends. CDR1 is SNHLY, CDR2 FYNNEI, per germline. The CDR3 length is 14 residues. The CDR3 loop reads CASKDSNTKHGYTF. The DNA of the CDR3 is TGTGCCAGCAAAGACAGCAACACGAAACATGGCTACACCTTC.

This clonotype appeared many times. The V gene is TRBV12-3 or TRBV12-4, the J gene TRBJ2-3, with D perhaps TRBD1 (6 bases). There are 15 residues in the CDR3. Between the trimmed V and J ends, which lost 6 bases and 0 bases, there was a span of 13 bases. CDR3 loop: CASRKMTGSTDTQYF. In nucleotides, the CDR3 is TGTGCCAGCAGAAAGATGACAGGTAGCACAGATACGCAGTATTTT.

This clonotype showed up many times. The chain carries TRBV15 and TRBJ2-1; D is perhaps TRBD2 (7 bases). CDR3 length: 16 residues. Trimming removed 1 base at V and 6 bases at J, with 16 bases between. Germline CDR1 and CDR2: LNHNV and YYDKDF (reference sequence). In DNA form, the CDR3 reads TGTGCCACCAGCAGAGTCAAGGGGGGGGGTCGCAATGAGCAGTTCTTC. It specifies CATSRVKGGGRNEQFF.

V is TRBV2 and J is TRBJ2-7; D is possibly TRBD2 (5 bases). The CDR3 is made up of 12 amino acids. Germline CDR1 is SNHLY and CDR2 is FYNNEI. The V gene lost 8 bases and the J gene lost 2 bases, with 10 bases spanning the gap. CDR3 coding DNA: TGTGCCAGCGGCGGACTCGCCTACGAGCAGTACTTC. Translation: CASGGLAYEQYF.

This clonotype showed up many times. This chain's CDR3 is CASSPQDGSMSPLHF. CDR3 bases: TGTGCCAGCAGTCCCCAGGACGGCTCTATGTCACCCCTCCACTTT. The rearrangement joins TRBV25-1 to TRBJ1-6; D gene ambiguous. With 5 bases removed from V and 10 bases from J, the gap between germline ends came to 18 bases. CDR1 and CDR2 (germline): MGHDK, SYGVNS. The CDR3 runs 15 residues.

The chain is built from TRBV20-1 and TRBJ2-5; D is ambiguous. V lost 1 base to trimming and J lost 5 bases, with 11 bases between them. The germline CDR1 and CDR2 sequences are DFQATT and SNEGSKA (reference sequence). The CDR3 has 13 residues. The chain's CDR3 is CSARAPLGETQYF. The CDR3 DNA is TGCAGTGCTAGAGCCCCTCTCGGGGAGACCCAGTACTTC.

The chain joins TRBV15 to TRBJ2-7, with D perhaps being TRBD1 or TRBD2 (5 bases each). From germline, CDR1 is LNHNV and CDR2 YYDKDF (reference sequence). The CDR3 extends over 15 amino acids. V was trimmed by 5 bases and J by 5 bases, leaving 19 bases between them. The DNA for the CDR3 is TGTGCCACCAGCTCCGGGCGGGTCGGGGCCCACGAGCAGTACTTC. It encodes CATSSGRVGAHEQYF. The full variable domain, its missing parts supplied by reference TRBV15 and TRBJ2-7, is DAMVIQNPRYQVTQFGKPVTLSCSQTLNHNVMYWYQQKSSQAPKLLFHYYDKDFNNEADTPDNFQSRRPNTSFCFLDIRSPGLGDTAMYLCATSSGRVGAHEQYFGPGTRLTVT.

This clonotype was observed many times. This chain uses TRBV5-1 with TRBJ1-1; 10 bases agree with TRBD1. After removal of 4 bases from V and 5 bases from J, the junction contained 5 bases not matched to a gene. Per the germline V gene, CDR1 is SGHRS and CDR2 is YFSETQ. CDR3 size: 14 residues. The CDR3 spells CASSGGTGVTEAFF. The DNA for the CDR3 is TGCGCCAGCAGCGGAGGGACAGGGGTAACTGAAGCTTTCTTT.

This clonotype was found many times. The chain joins TRBV2 to TRBJ2-2; D remains ambiguous. This CDR3 region has 15 residues. Trimming removed 3 bases at V and 5 bases at J, with 13 bases between. In germline, CDR1 is SNHLY, CDR2 FYNNEI. CDR3 nucleotides: TGTGCCAGCAGTGACGTCGGCTTTTTAACCGGGGAGCTGTTTTTT. It specifies CASSDVGFLTGELFF.

The chain combines TRBV6-1 with TRBJ1-5; D unresolved. Trimming shortened V by 6 bases and J by 4 bases, and 19 bases separated the two germline ends. Germline V gene data show CDR1 as MNHNS and CDR2 as SASEGT. CDR3 size: 16 residues. DNA for the CDR3: TGTGCCAGCAGGGGGTCGGAGCGAAACAAGAATCAGCCCCAGCATTTT. This encodes CASRGSERNKNQPQHF.

This clonotype was picked up many times. V is TRBV7-8 and J is TRBJ1-4; TRBD1 is a possible D gene (6 bases). The CDR3 spans 14 residues. Germline lookup yields CDR1 SGHVS and CDR2 FQNEAQ. V gave up 5 bases and J gave up 10 bases, with 17 bases separating them. The CDR3 loop reads CASSRGHPSGKLFF. The CDR3 region has the DNA TGTGCCAGCAGCCGGGGACACCCTTCAGGAAAACTGTTTTTT.

The V gene is TRBV12-5, the J gene TRBJ2-6; D may be TRBD1 (7 bases). Between the trimmed V and J ends, which lost 5 bases and 0 bases, there was a span of 11 bases. This CDR3 has 16 amino acids. Germline V gene lookup returns CDR1 LGHNT and CDR2 FRNRAP. CDR3 protein: CASGPQGGSGANVLTF. The CDR3 region has the DNA TGTGCTAGTGGTCCCCAGGGGGGCTCTGGGGCCAACGTCCTGACTTTC.

This clonotype has ten or more counts. This chain links TRBV12-3 or TRBV12-4 with TRBJ2-7; 9 nucleotides line up with TRBD1. CDR3 length: 14 amino acids. V gave up 3 bases and J gave up 7 bases; unmatched junction bases: 7. DNA of the CDR3: TGTGCCAGCAGTTTTGCACAGGGGGCCTGGGAGCAGTACTTC. It is translated as CASSFAQGAWEQYF.

The table lists this clonotype with many counts. This chain uses TRBV5-5 with TRBJ2-5, with 7 positions matching TRBD2. V lost 5 bases and J lost 2; bases outside the gene matches: 12. In germline, CDR1 is SGHKS, CDR2 YYEKEE (reference sequence). The CDR3 runs to 16 residues. The CDR3 spells CASRIGEGRGQETQYF. The CDR3 bases are TGTGCCAGCAGGATCGGGGAGGGTAGGGGTCAAGAGACCCAGTACTTC.

The chain joins TRBV6-5 to TRBJ1-5; no reliable D call. Deletions cut 0 bases from V and 3 bases from J, with 6 bases between. The CDR3 runs 14 residues. Germline values: CDR1 MNHEY, CDR2 SVGAGI. CDR3 region: CASSYSRDNQPQHF. CDR3 nucleotides: TGTGCCAGCAGTTACTCGAGGGACAATCAGCCCCAGCATTTT.

This clonotype occurred many times. V is TRBV4-1 and J is TRBJ1-5; 7 bases map to TRBD1. J gave up 4 bases and V 1 base, and 7 bases lay outside the gene matches. The CDR3 sequence is 16 residues long. The germline gives CDR1 MGHRA, CDR2 YSYEKL. CDR3 sequence reads: CASSQGEGALNQPQHF. The CDR3 region has the DNA TGCGCCAGCAGCCAAGGCGAGGGGGCGCTTAATCAGCCCCAGCATTTT.

The chain couples TRBV24-1 to TRBJ2-5, with 11 bases identical to TRBD2. The germline gives CDR1 KGHDR, CDR2 SFDVKD. The CDR3 has 15 residues. V gave up 5 bases and J gave up 5 bases; unmatched junction bases: 6. DNA for the CDR3: TGTGCCACCAGTGGTGGACTAGCGGGCGGGGAGACCCAGTACTTC. It is translated as CATSGGLAGGETQYF.

This clonotype was picked up a small number of times. The chain couples TRBV9 to TRBJ2-3; TRBD2 aligns across 9 bases. CDR1 and CDR2 from the germline V gene are SGDLS and YYNGEE. V lost 0 bases and J lost 1; bases outside the gene matches: 9. The CDR3 totals 18 residues. The CDR3 is CASSVGSLAGGGTDTQYF. In DNA form, the CDR3 reads TGTGCCAGCAGCGTAGGATCGCTGGCGGGGGGGGGCACAGATACGCAGTATTTT.

In this sample, this clonotype turned up many times. The chain has TRBV5-6 and TRBJ2-2; D gene uncertain. Trimming shortened V by 1 base and J by 1 base, and 2 bases separated the two germline ends. The CDR3 totals 13 residues. Germline V gives CDR1 SGHDT, CDR2 YYEEEE. This CDR3 is CASSLRNTGELFF. In DNA form, the CDR3 reads TGTGCCAGCAGCTTGCGGAACACCGGGGAGCTGTTTTTT.

This clonotype was recorded at least ten times. The V and J genes are TRBV25-1 and TRBJ2-7; 12 bases line up with TRBD2. The CDR3 length is 17 residues. V was clipped by 1 base and J by 6 bases; unmatched bases: 10. Per germline, CDR1 MGHDK and CDR2 SYGVNS. The CDR3 nucleotides are TGTGCCAGCAGTGAATTGGAACTAGCGGGAGGACCCCCCGAGCAGTACTTC. Translation: CASSELELAGGPPEQYF.

At least ten counts were recorded for this clonotype. The chain joins TRBV6-2 or TRBV6-3 to TRBJ2-6; D gene uncertain. The ends were cut back, 2 bases at V and 0 bases at J, with 2 bases in the middle. The germline V gene has CDR1 MNHEY and CDR2 SVGEGT. The CDR3 length is 14 residues. The CDR3 bases are TGTGCCAGCAGTTACAGCTCTGGGGCCAACGTCCTGACTTTC. Translating it yields CASSYSSGANVLTF.

This clonotype has a count of ten or more. V usage is TRBV12-3 or TRBV12-4 and J usage is TRBJ2-7; D unclear. This CDR3 is 13 amino acids long. Trimming pared 6 bases from V and 2 bases from J, leaving 11 bases between. In nucleotides, the CDR3 is TGTGCCAGCAGCCGGACGCAACCCTACGAGCAGTACTTC. The encoded protein is CASSRTQPYEQYF.

This clonotype was picked up many times. The chain recombines TRBV3-1 with TRBJ2-2; the match to TRBD2 covers 7 bases. This CDR3 spans 15 amino acids. CDR1 and CDR2 (germline): LGHDT, YNNKEL (reference sequence). J gave up 4 bases and V 3 bases, and 5 bases lay outside the gene matches. CDR3 amino acids: CASSQGLTVTGELFF. CDR3 bases: TGTGCCAGCAGCCAGGGACTAACGGTCACCGGGGAGCTGTTTTTT.

A few counts support this clonotype. The rearrangement links TRBV28 to TRBJ2-1; D remains unclear. Germline V gene data show CDR1 as MDHEN and CDR2 as SYDVKM. Trimming stripped 5 bases from V and 8 bases from J, with 10 bases between. The CDR3 is made up of 12 amino acids. This CDR3 is CASSLSYDEQFF. CDR3 nucleotide sequence: TGTGCCAGCAGTCTGAGTTACGATGAGCAGTTCTTC. Variable domain in full (rest from reference TRBV28 and TRBJ2-1): DVKVTQSSRYLVKRTGEKVFLECVQDMDHENMFWYRQDPGLGLRLIYFSYDVKMKEKGDIPEGYSVSREKKERFSLILESASTNQTSMYLCASSLSYDEQFFGPGTRLTVL.

This clonotype has ten or more counts. This rearrangement joins TRBV5-1 to TRBJ2-7; D remains ambiguous. The length of the CDR3 is 14 residues. Germline V gene sequence: CDR1 SGHRS, CDR2 YFSETQ. V shed 0 bases and J shed 5 bases, with 12 bases lying between them. The DNA of the CDR3 is TGCGCCAGCAGCTTGGGGAGCCTCGCAGACGAGCAGTACGTC. It translates to CASSLGSLADEQYV.

This rearrangement joins TRBV5-6 to TRBJ1-1, with D unclear. V was clipped by 0 bases and J by 4 bases, with 7 bases between them. The germline gives CDR1 SGHDT, CDR2 YYEEEE. This CDR3 region has 13 residues. The CDR3 nucleotides are TGTGCCAGCAGCTTGGAGTGGGGCACTGAAGCTTTCTTT. Residues: CASSLEWGTEAFF.

This clonotype was counted only a few times. The chain recombines TRBV29-1 with TRBJ2-3; D unclear. Germline assignment: CDR1 SQVTM and CDR2 ANQGSEA. The CDR3 contains 14 residues. Deletions cut 3 bases from V and 8 bases from J, with 18 bases between. The CDR3, as DNA: TGCAGCGTTGAGGCCAGATTAGCACATGTTACGCAGTATTTT. Translated: CSVEARLAHVTQYF.